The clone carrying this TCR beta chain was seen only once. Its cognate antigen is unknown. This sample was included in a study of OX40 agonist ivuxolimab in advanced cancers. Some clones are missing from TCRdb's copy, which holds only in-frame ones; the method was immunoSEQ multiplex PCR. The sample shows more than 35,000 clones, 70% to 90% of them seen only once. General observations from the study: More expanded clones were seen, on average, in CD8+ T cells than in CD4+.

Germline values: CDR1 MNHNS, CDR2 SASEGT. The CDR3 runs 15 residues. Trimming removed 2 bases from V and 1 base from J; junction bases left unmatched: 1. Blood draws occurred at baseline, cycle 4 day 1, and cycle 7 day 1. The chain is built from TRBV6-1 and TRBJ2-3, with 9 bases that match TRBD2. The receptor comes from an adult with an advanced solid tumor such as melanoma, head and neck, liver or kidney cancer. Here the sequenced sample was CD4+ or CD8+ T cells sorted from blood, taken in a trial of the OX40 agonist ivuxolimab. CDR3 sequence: CASSEIAGGTDTQYF. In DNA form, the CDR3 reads TGTGCCAGCAGTGAAATAGCGGGGGGCACAGATACGCAGTATTTT.